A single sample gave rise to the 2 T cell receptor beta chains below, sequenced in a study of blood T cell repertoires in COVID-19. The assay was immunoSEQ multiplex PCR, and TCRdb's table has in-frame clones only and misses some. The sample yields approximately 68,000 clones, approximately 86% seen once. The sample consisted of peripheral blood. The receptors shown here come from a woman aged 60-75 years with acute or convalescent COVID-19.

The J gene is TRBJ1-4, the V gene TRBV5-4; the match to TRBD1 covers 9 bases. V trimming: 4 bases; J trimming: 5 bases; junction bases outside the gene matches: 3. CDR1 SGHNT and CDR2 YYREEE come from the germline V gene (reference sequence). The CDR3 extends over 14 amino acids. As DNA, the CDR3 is TGTGCCAGCAGCGTGGACAGGGGAAATGAAAAACTGTTTTTT. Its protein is CASSVDRGNEKLFF.

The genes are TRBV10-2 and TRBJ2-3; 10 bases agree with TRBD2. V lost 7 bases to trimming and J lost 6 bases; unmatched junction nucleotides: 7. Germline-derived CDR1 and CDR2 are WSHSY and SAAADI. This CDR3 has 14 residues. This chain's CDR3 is CASTKRGGKDTQYF. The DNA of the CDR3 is TGCGCCAGCACCAAGCGGGGGGGAAAGGATACGCAGTATTTT.